A single sample is the source of the 3 T cell receptor beta chains below, sequenced in a study of CD8+ T cells in alopecia areata. Extraction and reverse transcription of RNA yielded cDNA as the sequencing template. Method: immunoSEQ multiplex PCR; TCRdb's copy keeps in-frame clones and lacks some. Recorded here are 250,000 or so clones, none singletons. Sorting of pooled cutaneous lymph node cells was based on CD4, CD8alpha, NKG2D, NKG2ACE and other markers. Sequenced sample: CD4+ T cells sorted from a lymph node. These receptors all stem from a C3H/HeJ mouse with alopecia areata. These mice share the MHC haplotype H2-k.

This clone was seen more than once but under ten times. All gene names here are mouse names. Sequencing ends 4 residues short of the CDR3 end; the germline J gene provides the rest. The V call is TRBV21, the J call TRBJ2-5, with D perhaps matching TRBD1 (6 bases). TRBV21 is placed among ORFs of uncertain function. Trimming pared 0 bases from V and 0 bases from J, leaving 13 bases between. The CDR3 sequence is 17 residues long. Incomplete CDR3 DNA: TGTGCTAGCAGTCAATCGAGGGGGTATCTTAACCAAGAC. This translates into CASSQSRGYLNQD. In full, the CDR3 is CASSQSRGYLNQDTQYF.

Of note for this clone: Any gene name here is a mouse gene name. Read coverage stops 4 residues before the CDR3 terminus; the germline J gene supplies the remainder. This chain joins TRBV1 and TRBJ2-2, with 9 bases that match TRBD1. In germline, CDR1 is NSQYPW, CDR2 LRSPGD (reference sequence). The V gene end was trimmed by 4 bases and the J gene end by 0 bases; junction bases not matched to a gene: 0. The CDR3 covers 15 residues. The DNA read from the CDR3 is TGCACCTGCAGTGGGACAGGGGCAAACACCGGG. Protein sequence: CTCSGTGANTG. The full-length CDR3 reads as CTCSGTGANTGQLYF.

The table lists this clone with a few counts. Gene names and germline refer to mouse. The identical CDR3 is also encoded by other nucleotide sequences in the sample. CDR3 sequence reads: CASSDVLGSAETLYF. The CDR3 DNA, read in part, is TGTGCCAGCAGTGATGTCCTGGGTAGTGCAGAA. V is TRBV13-1 and J is TRBJ2-3, with D possibly being TRBD2 (5 bases). The read falls 4 residues short of the CDR3 end, and the missing part is taken from the germline J gene. The CDR3 length is 15 residues. V lost 0 bases to trimming and J lost 0 bases, with 8 bases between them. CDR1 NSHNY and CDR2 SYGAGN come from the germline V gene.